The TCR beta chain described here comes from a study of blood T cell repertoires in COVID-19. Whole-study context: Researchers got acute and convalescent COVID-19 samples from the United States, Italy and Spain. T cells, B-cell-depleted T cells, or PBMCs provided the cDNA or gDNA that served as material.

CDR1 is SEHNR and CDR2 is FQNEAQ in the germline V gene (reference sequence). The CDR3 is 14 residues long. Trimming left V 4 bases short and J 7 bases short, with 16 bases between. In the original analysis: Cell counts per sample came from amplifying reference gene primers. The repertoire was sequenced with immunoSEQ multiplex PCR; TCRdb's copy has only in-frame clones and lacks some. The D gene and trimming were derived from the DNA, and the V and J assignments and clone size from that table. The sample shows 380,000 or so clones, approximately 88% of them seen only once. This chain uses TRBV7-9 with TRBJ1-1, with D tentatively TRBD1 (6 bases). The TCR was taken from a man aged 35-49 years with acute or convalescent COVID-19. The sample comprised peripheral blood. The CDR3 bases are TGTGCCAGCAGCTATGCTCGTTGGGGGCATGAAGCTTTCTTT. It yields the protein CASSYARWGHEAFF.